Each of the 5 T cell receptor beta chains below was sequenced from the same sample in a study of blood T cells in healthy people across ages (dated by TCRdb to about 2015). The method was 5' RACE. Sequencing used an Illumina HiSeq 2500. A second PCR of about 6 to 12 cycles was run with a J-beta primer mix and a sample-barcoded 5' primer. TCRdb ran its own pipeline on the public reads, namely fastp trimming at Q25 and MiXCR clone calling, and kept in-frame beta chains. When rows share a CDR3 protein, they turn into one entry using the most common DNA and genes. This sample gives about 600,000 distinct CDR3 sequences in total; less than 60% of them show up just once. Around 23% of the sample is in the top ten clones. Sequenced: blood. The receptors were gathered from an older man in good health.

This clonotype appeared a few times. The J gene is TRBJ2-5, the V gene TRBV15; possible D gene TRBD2, 6 bases. CDR1 and CDR2 from the germline V gene are LNHNV and YYDKDF (reference sequence). The CDR3 extends over 15 amino acids. The germline V and J ends were trimmed by 1 base and 0 bases, with 9 bases remaining between them. CDR3 bases: TGTGCCACCAGCAGAGCGGCGGGGAACCAAGAGACCCAGTACTTC. Residues: CATSRAAGNQETQYF.

The chain has TRBV28 and TRBJ2-3; the D gene is possibly TRBD1 (6 bases). V lost 5 bases to trimming and J lost 6 bases, with 12 bases between them. The CDR3 length is 13 residues. Germline V CDR1 and CDR2: MDHEN, SYDVKM. CDR3 amino acids: CASSTQRGDTQYF. CDR3 bases: TGTGCCAGCAGTACACAGAGGGGGGATACGCAGTATTTT.

The V gene is TRBV25-1, the J gene TRBJ2-5; 11 bases match TRBD2. In germline, CDR1 is MGHDK, CDR2 SYGVNS. V lost 3 bases, J lost 5 bases, and 5 bases stayed unmatched. The CDR3 covers 15 residues. The CDR3 DNA reads TGTGCCAGCAGTGATCTAGCGGGGGGCACGGAGACCCAGTACTTC. This sequence encodes CASSDLAGGTETQYF. Combining the CDR3 with reference TRBV25-1 and TRBJ2-5 gives the whole variable domain EADIYQTPRYLVIGTGKKITLECSQTMGHDKMYWYQQDPGMELHLIHYSYGVNSTEKGDLSSESTVSRIRTEHFPLTLESARPSHTSQYLCASSDLAGGTETQYFGPGTRLLVL.

In DNA form, the CDR3 reads TGTGCCAGCAGCTTAGGGTTTGAGACTGAAGCTTTCTTT. It is translated as CASSLGFETEAFF. This chain joins TRBV11-1 and TRBJ1-1; D remains unclear. The V gene's germline CDR1 is SGHAT and CDR2 FQDESV (reference sequence). The CDR3 is 13 amino acids. The V and J ends lost 1 base and 5 bases respectively, with 8 bases between them.

This clonotype came up a few times. The gene calls are TRBV20-1 and TRBJ2-7, with D hard to call. The CDR3 is 13 amino acids. V lost 5 bases to trimming and J lost 6 bases, with 17 bases between them. The germline gives CDR1 DFQATT, CDR2 SNEGSKA (reference sequence). The CDR3 DNA sequence: TGCAGTGCTGGTTCACGGATTCGGAGCGAGCAGTACTTC. This encodes CSAGSRIRSEQYF.